The rows below give T cell receptor beta chains drawn from one sample of a study of blood T cell repertoires in COVID-19. Here immunoSEQ multiplex PCR was the method, and the copy in TCRdb shows in-frame clones only, minus some. The sample includes about 33,000 clones, around nine tenths of them seen just once. Material: peripheral blood. The receptors stem from a human donor in a cohort sampled during active COVID-19. Both conserved end residues are part of each CDR3. The order of the fields is CDR3 length, D gene, V gene, clone size, J gene, CDR3 DNA, CDR3 protein. A D gene is named only where the DNA matches it firmly. The size entry is marked missing in some rows and otherwise reads once, few, many or a size class.

>14|NA|TRBV11-2|NA|TRBJ1-2
TGTGCCAGCAGCTCACCGGAAGGGAGCTATGGCTACACCTTC
CASSSPEGSYGYTF
>12|NA|TRBV4-1|few|TRBJ2-7
TGCGCCAGCAGCCAACAGGGCTACGAGCAGTACTTC
CASSQQGYEQYF
>16|NA|TRBV28|NA|TRBJ2-3
TGTGCCAGCAGACCGGACGTAGGGGCACCCACAGATACGCAGTATTTT
CASRPDVGAPTDTQYF
>15|NA|TRBV18|NA|TRBJ1-3
TGTGCCAGCTCACCAGGATGGGGGCAAGGAAACACCATATATTTT
CASSPGWGQGNTIYF
>14|NA|TRBV4-1|NA|TRBJ2-4
TGCGCCAGCAGCCAAGGGTCGGGGGACGTCATTCAGTACTTC
CASSQGSGDVIQYF
>14|NA|TRBV2|NA|TRBJ2-4
TGTGCCAGCTTAGAGGTTCGAACCAAAAACATTCAGTACTTC
CASLEVRTKNIQYF
>15|NA|TRBV7-2|NA|TRBJ2-7
TGTGCCAGCAGCACCCTTGGCGGGGGCTTCGGTGAGCAGTACTTC
CASSTLGGGFGEQYF
>14|TRBD2|TRBV7-8|NA|TRBJ2-5
TGTGCCAGCGGGCCTAGCGGGGGGAAGATGACCCAGTACTTC
CASGPSGGKMTQYF
>12|NA|TRBV7-2|NA|TRBJ2-1
TGTGCCAGCATTAATCAGGGGTATGAGCAGTTCTTC
CASINQGYEQFF
>17|NA|TRBV5-6|NA|TRBJ2-7
TGTGCCAGCAGCTTGGAGGGTCGGGGATTGACCTACTACGAGCAGTACTTC
CASSLEGRGLTYYEQYF
>15|TRBD1|TRBV4-1|NA|TRBJ1-1
TGCGCCAGCAGCCGCATCGACAGGGTGAACACTGAAGCTTTCTTT
CASSRIDRVNTEAFF
>13|NA|TRBV11-3|NA|TRBJ2-7
TGTGCCAGCAGCTTAGCAGAGGGATACGAGCAGTACTTC
CASSLAEGYEQYF
>13|NA|TRBV4-3|NA|TRBJ2-7
TGCGCCAGCAGCCAAGATTGGGGGGTCGAGCAGTACTTC
CASSQDWGVEQYF
>17|TRBD2|TRBV5-1|NA|TRBJ2-5
TGCGCCAGCAGCTGGGGCGGGAGGGCTGAGGTCGCTGAGACCCAGTACTTC
CASSWGGRAEVAETQYF
>15|TRBD2|TRBV4-3|NA|TRBJ2-7
TGCGCCAGCAGCCCTCTGCTAGCGGGAACCTACGAGCAGTACTTC
CASSPLLAGTYEQYF
>15|TRBD1|TRBV27|NA|TRBJ1-6
TGTGCCAGCAGATCTGGGACAGGGGTTCATTCACCCCTCCACTTT
CASRSGTGVHSPLHF
>13|NA|TRBV3-1/TRBV3-2|NA|TRBJ1-2
TGTGCCAGCAGCCAGGTGAGTCACCTTGGCTACACCTTC
CASSQVSHLGYTF
>13|NA|TRBV12-3/TRBV12-4|NA|TRBJ1-5
TGTGCCAGCAATCGCCGGGACAATCAGCCCCAGCATTTT
CASNRRDNQPQHF
>15|NA|TRBV19|NA|TRBJ1-2
TGTGCCAGTAGTATAGAGGGGAGGACGGGCTATGGCTACACCTTC
CASSIEGRTGYGYTF
>15|TRBD2|TRBV4-1|NA|TRBJ2-1
TGCGCCAGCAGCCCTGGGACTAGCGTGGACAATGAGCAGTTCTTC
CASSPGTSVDNEQFF
>14|NA|TRBV27|once|TRBJ2-2
TGTGCCAGCAGGCCGGGACTTCCTGATGGGGAGCTGTTTTTT
CASRPGLPDGELFF
>17|NA|TRBV11-2|NA|TRBJ2-2
TGTGCCAGCAGCCCAGCAGGCGCAGATTGGAACACCGGGGAGCTGTTTTTT
CASSPAGADWNTGELFF
>11|NA|TRBV21-1|NA|TRBJ2-2
TGTGCCAGCAGCATGAGCGGGGAGCTGTTTTTT
CASSMSGELFF
>13|NA|TRBV2|NA|TRBJ2-7
TGTGCCAGCGCCAGGCGGGACGCCTACGAGCAGTACTTC
CASARRDAYEQYF
>13|NA|TRBV19|NA|TRBJ2-5
TGTGCCACGGGCCGGGGGGCAGGAGAGACCCAGTACTTC
CATGRGAGETQYF
>14|NA|TRBV3-1/TRBV3-2|once|TRBJ1-2
TGTGCCAGCAGCCGCGGGGGCCCGAACTATGGCTACACCTTC
CASSRGGPNYGYTF
>11|NA|TRBV5-5|NA|TRBJ1-1
TGTGCCAGCACTTCCCCTACTGAAGCTTTCTTT
CASTSPTEAFF
>15|NA|TRBV6-2/TRBV6-3|NA|TRBJ2-1
TGTGCCAGCAGTTACTCGAGGTTCCGTCCGGGGGAGCAGTTCTTC
CASSYSRFRPGEQFF
>15|NA|TRBV6-6|NA|TRBJ1-2
TGTGCCAGCGTAGCGGGTGGTTCTATTTTGAATGGCTACACCTTC
CASVAGGSILNGYTF
>15|TRBD1|TRBV2|NA|TRBJ2-7
TGTGCCAGCAGTGAGGGACAGAGTCACATTCACGAGCAGTACTTC
CASSEGQSHIHEQYF
>14|TRBD1|TRBV11-2|NA|TRBJ1-6
TGTGCCAGCAGCTTAGCGGGACAGCCCCTCACCCTCCACTTT
CASSLAGQPLTLHF
>13|TRBD1|TRBV2|NA|TRBJ1-2
TGTGCCAGCAGGGAGGGACAGCCCTATGGCTACACCTTC
CASREGQPYGYTF
>14|NA|TRBV24-1|NA|TRBJ2-2
TGTGCCACCAGAGGGGGTCCTGACACCGGGGAGCTGTTTTTT
CATRGGPDTGELFF
>19|TRBD2|TRBV27|NA|TRBJ2-1
TGTGCCAGCAGTTTATTAGCGGGAGGGGGTGGTTTGAAGCACAATGAGCAGTTCTTC
CASSLLAGGGGLKHNEQFF
>16|NA|TRBV5-4|NA|TRBJ1-5
TGTGCCAGCAGCTTGGACCTCGGTAATAGCAATCAGCCCCAGCATTTT
CASSLDLGNSNQPQHF
>15|TRBD2|TRBV6-2/TRBV6-3|NA|TRBJ2-7
TGTGCCAGCAGCCGACGATCTAGCGGCTCCTACGAGCAGTACTTC
CASSRRSSGSYEQYF
>17|TRBD2|TRBV2|NA|TRBJ2-2
TGTGCCAGCAGTAAACTAGCGGGGGGGCCGAGCACCGGGGAGCTGTTTTTT
CASSKLAGGPSTGELFF
>18|TRBD1|TRBV5-6|once|TRBJ2-2
TGTGCCAGCAGCTGGACCTACTCTGGGACAGGCGACACCGGGGAGCTGTTTTTT
CASSWTYSGTGDTGELFF
>15|TRBD2|TRBV9|NA|TRBJ2-5
TGTGCCAGCAGCGTTTCGACTAGCTCGGGTGAGACCCAGTACTTC
CASSVSTSSGETQYF
>15|NA|TRBV7-2|few|TRBJ2-7
TGTGCCAGCAGAACCGCCGGGAGCCTTTCACTCGAGCAGTACTTC
CASRTAGSLSLEQYF
>17|NA|TRBV11-2|NA|TRBJ1-5
TGTGCCAGCAGCTTAGATGAGGAACTCTATAGCAATCAGCCCCAGCATTTT
CASSLDEELYSNQPQHF
>14|NA|TRBV7-9|NA|TRBJ1-1
TGTGCCAGCAGCTTGGCCAGGCAGGGCACTGAAGCTTTCTTT
CASSLARQGTEAFF
>12|NA|TRBV6-5|NA|TRBJ2-1
TGTGCCAGCAGTTCGTTTCGTAATGAGCAGTTCTTC
CASSSFRNEQFF
>17|TRBD2|TRBV4-1|NA|TRBJ2-5
TGCGCCAGCAGCCAAGTTGAGCGGGGGCCAAACACTATAAGCCAGTACTTC
CASSQVERGPNTISQYF
>15|TRBD1|TRBV6-6|NA|TRBJ1-6
TGTGCCAGCAATTCCATGACAGGGGTCGATTCACCCCTCCACTTT
CASNSMTGVDSPLHF
>15|TRBD1|TRBV7-9|NA|TRBJ2-4
TGTGCCAGCAGCTTGGGGGACAGGGAAGTTAGCATTCAGTACTTC
CASSLGDREVSIQYF
>14|TRBD1|TRBV18|NA|TRBJ1-5
TGTGCCAGCTCACGGGGGACAGGGAATCAGCCCCAGCATTTT
CASSRGTGNQPQHF
>20|TRBD2|TRBV10-2|NA|TRBJ2-3
TGCGCCAGCAGTGACGGTGGGCGGGGGACTGCAGTCACCATCACAGATACGCAGTATTTT
CASSDGGRGTAVTITDTQYF